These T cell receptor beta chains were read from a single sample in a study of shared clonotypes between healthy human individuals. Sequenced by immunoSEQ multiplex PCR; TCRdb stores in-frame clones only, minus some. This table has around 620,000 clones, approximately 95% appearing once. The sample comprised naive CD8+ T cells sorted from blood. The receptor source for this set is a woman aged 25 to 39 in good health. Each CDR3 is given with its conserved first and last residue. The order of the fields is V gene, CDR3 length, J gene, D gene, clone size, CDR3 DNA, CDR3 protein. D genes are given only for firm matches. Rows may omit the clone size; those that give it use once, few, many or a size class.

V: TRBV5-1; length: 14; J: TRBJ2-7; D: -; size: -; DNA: TGCGCCAGCAGCTTCGCGGAGCCCTCCTACGAGCAGTACTTC; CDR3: CASSFAEPSYEQYF
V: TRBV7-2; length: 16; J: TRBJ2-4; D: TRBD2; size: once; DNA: TGTGCCAGCAGAGGACTAGCGGGAGATACCAAAAACATTCAGTACTTC; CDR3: CASRGLAGDTKNIQYF
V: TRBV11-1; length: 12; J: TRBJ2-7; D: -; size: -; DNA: TGTGCCAGCAGCCCGAGTTACTACGAGCAGTACTTC; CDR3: CASSPSYYEQYF
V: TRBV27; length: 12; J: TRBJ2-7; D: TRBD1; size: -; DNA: TGTGCCAGTCAGACAGGGGTTAACGAGCAGTACTTC; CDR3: CASQTGVNEQYF
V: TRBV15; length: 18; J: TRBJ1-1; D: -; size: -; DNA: TGTGCCACCAGCACAAATTCCAGGGGAACGGGGTTAGACACTGAAGCTTTCTTT; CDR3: CATSTNSRGTGLDTEAFF
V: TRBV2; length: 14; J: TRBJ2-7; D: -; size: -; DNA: TGTGCCAGCAGAATTAAGGAGGGTTTGAACGAGCAGTACTTC; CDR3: CASRIKEGLNEQYF
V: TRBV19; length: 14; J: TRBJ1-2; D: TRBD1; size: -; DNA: TGTGCCAGTAGTCCCGGGACAGGGAATCGGGGCTACACCTTC; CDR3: CASSPGTGNRGYTF
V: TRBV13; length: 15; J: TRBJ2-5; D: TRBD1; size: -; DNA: TGTGCCAGCAGCCCCCGAGGACAGGGCCAAGAGACCCAGTACTTC; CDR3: CASSPRGQGQETQYF
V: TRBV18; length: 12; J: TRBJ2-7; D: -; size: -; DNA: TGTGCCAGCTCGCCCCTATCCTACGAGCAGTACTTC; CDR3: CASSPLSYEQYF
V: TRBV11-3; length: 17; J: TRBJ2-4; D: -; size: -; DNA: TGTGCCAGCAGCCCCAATTGGGCGAGGATACCCAAAAACATTCAGTACTTC; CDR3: CASSPNWARIPKNIQYF
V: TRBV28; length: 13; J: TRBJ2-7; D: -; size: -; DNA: TGTGCCAGCAGGTCGGGAGCATCCTACGAGCAGTACTTC; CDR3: CASRSGASYEQYF
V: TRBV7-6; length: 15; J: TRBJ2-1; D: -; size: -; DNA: TGTGCCAGCAGCTTAAAGGGGCAACTTTACAATGAGCAGTTCTTC; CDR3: CASSLKGQLYNEQFF
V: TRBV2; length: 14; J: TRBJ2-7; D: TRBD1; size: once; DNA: TGTGCCAGCAGACGGGACAGCAACCTTCGCGAGCAGTACTTC; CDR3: CASRRDSNLREQYF
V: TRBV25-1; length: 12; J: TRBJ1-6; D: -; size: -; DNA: TGTGCCAGCAGTGAATATAATTCACCCCTCCACTTT; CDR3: CASSEYNSPLHF
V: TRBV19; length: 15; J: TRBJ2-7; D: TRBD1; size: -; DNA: TGTGCCAGTAGTACCATCTTGACAGGGTTGGACGAGCAGTACTTC; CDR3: CASSTILTGLDEQYF
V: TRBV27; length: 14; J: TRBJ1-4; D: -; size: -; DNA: TGTGCCAGCAGTTTGCGAGATTCTAATGAAAAACTGTTTTTT; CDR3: CASSLRDSNEKLFF
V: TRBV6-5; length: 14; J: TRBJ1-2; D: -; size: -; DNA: TGTGCCAGCAGTTTGGAGGGTGGAGGCTATGGCTACACCTTC; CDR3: CASSLEGGGYGYTF
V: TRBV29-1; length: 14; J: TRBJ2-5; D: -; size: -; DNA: TGCAGCGTTGAATGGATCCAGGAACAAGAGACCCAGTACTTC; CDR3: CSVEWIQEQETQYF
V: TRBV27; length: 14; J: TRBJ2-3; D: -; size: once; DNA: TGTGCCAGCAGTTTATCCTGGGGGACAGATACGCAGTATTTT; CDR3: CASSLSWGTDTQYF
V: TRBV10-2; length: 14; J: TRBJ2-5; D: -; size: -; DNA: TGCGCCAGCAATTCGGACATCCTGGGGGAGACCCAGTACTTC; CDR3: CASNSDILGETQYF
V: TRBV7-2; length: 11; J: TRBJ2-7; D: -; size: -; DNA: TGTGCCAGCAGCCCCTCCGCCGAGCAGTACTTC; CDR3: CASSPSAEQYF
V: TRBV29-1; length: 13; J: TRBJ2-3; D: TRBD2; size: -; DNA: TGCAGCTCGACTCCGGGACTAGCGGGGCCCACGTATTTT; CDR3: CSSTPGLAGPTYF
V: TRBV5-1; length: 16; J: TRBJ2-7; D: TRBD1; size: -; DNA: TGCGCCAGCAGCTTGGAAGGGACAGGGGGTTCTTACGAGCAGTACTTC; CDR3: CASSLEGTGGSYEQYF
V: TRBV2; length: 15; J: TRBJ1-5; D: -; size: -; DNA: TGTGCCAGCAGTGCATCTAGGACTAGCAATCAGCCCCAGCATTTT; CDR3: CASSASRTSNQPQHF
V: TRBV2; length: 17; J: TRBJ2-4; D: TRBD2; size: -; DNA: TGTGCCAGCAAGGGGACTAGCCTTCAGGTTTCCACAAACATTCAGTACTTC; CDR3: CASKGTSLQVSTNIQYF
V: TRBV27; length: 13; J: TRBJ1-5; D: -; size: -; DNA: TGTGCCAGCAGCCCGACGGGGAATCAGCCCCAGCATTTT; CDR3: CASSPTGNQPQHF
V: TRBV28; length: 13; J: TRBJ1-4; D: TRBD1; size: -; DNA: TGTGCCAGCCGGGGGACAGTCAGAGAAAAACTGTTTTTT; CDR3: CASRGTVREKLFF